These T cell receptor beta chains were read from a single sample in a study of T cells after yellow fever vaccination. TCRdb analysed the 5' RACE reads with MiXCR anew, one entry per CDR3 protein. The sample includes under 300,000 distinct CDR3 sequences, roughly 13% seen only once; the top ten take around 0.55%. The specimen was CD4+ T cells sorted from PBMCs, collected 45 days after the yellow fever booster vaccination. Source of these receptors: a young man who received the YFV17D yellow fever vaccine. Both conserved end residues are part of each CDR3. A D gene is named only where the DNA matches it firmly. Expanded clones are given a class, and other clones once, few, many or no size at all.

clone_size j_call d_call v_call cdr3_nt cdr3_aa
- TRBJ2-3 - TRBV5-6 TGTGCCAGCAGCTTCCAAACGGGGCGGGATGTGGATACGCAGTATTTT CASSFQTGRDVDTQYF
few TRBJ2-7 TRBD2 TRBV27 TGTGCCAGCAGCCCCTTAGCGGGCACGCAGGAGCAGTACTTC CASSPLAGTQEQYF
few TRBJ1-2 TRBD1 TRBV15 TGTGCCACCAGCAGGGACAGGGCCCACTATGGCTACACCTTC CATSRDRAHYGYTF
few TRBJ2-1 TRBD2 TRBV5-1 TGCGCCAGCAGGCGCGAGCCCCTAGCGGGCGATGAGCAGTTCTTC CASRREPLAGDEQFF
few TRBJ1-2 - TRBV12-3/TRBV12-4 TGTGCCAGCAGTTTAGGACAGGTCGGCTACACCTTC CASSLGQVGYTF
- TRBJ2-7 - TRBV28 TGTGCCAGCAGACGATCTACTGGGAGGGAGCAGTACTTC CASRRSTGREQYF
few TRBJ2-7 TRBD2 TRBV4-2 TGTGCCAGCAGCCAAGATTGGGGACCGGGACTAGCGGGAGTCGACTACGAGCAGTACTTC CASSQDWGPGLAGVDYEQYF
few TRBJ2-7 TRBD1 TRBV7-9 TGTGCCAGCAGCAAAACAGGGGCCGCGACCTCCTACGAGCAGTACTTC CASSKTGAATSYEQYF
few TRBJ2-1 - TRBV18 TGTGCCAGCTCCCCACCAACTGGCAGGGTAGCCTACAATGAGCAGTTCTTC CASSPPTGRVAYNEQFF
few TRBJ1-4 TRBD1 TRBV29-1 TGCAGCGTCGGGACAGATAATGAAAAACTGTTTTTT CSVGTDNEKLFF
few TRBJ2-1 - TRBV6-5 TGTGCCAGCAGTTTCCCCCCTACGTTTGACAATGAGCAGTTCTTC CASSFPPTFDNEQFF
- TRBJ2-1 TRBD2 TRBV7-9 TGTGCCAGCACACTACTAGCGGGGAACAATGAGCAGTTCTTC CASTLLAGNNEQFF
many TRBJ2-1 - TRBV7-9 TGTGCCAGCAGCCCTCAGGGTTGGGTGCAGTTCTTC CASSPQGWVQFF
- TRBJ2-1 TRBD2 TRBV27 TGTGCCAGCAGTCCCGGGACTAGAAAACTAGGCGAGCAGTTCTTC CASSPGTRKLGEQFF
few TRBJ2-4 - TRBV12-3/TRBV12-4 TGTGCCAGCAGTTTCGCGGTAGCCAAAAACATTCAGTACTTC CASSFAVAKNIQYF
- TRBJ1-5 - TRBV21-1 TGTGCCAGCAGCAAAGAATTCGGGACAGCTTATAGCAATCAGCCCCAGCATTTT CASSKEFGTAYSNQPQHF
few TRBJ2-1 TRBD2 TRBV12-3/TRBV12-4 TGTGCCAGCAGTTTGATAGCGGGAGGTTCTAACAATGAGCAGTTCTTC CASSLIAGGSNNEQFF
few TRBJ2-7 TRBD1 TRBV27 TGTGCCAGCAGTTTGTCGACAGGGTCCTCCTACGAGCAGTACTTC CASSLSTGSSYEQYF
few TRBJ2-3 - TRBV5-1 TGCGCCAGCAGCTTGGAATACATGGGCGAGGATACGCAGTATTTT CASSLEYMGEDTQYF
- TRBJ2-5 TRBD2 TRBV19 TGTGCCAGTAGGCTAGCGGGAGAGACCCAGTACTTC CASRLAGETQYF
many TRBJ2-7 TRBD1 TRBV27 TGTGCCAGCAGTAAAAGACAGGGGCACGAGCAGTACTTC CASSKRQGHEQYF
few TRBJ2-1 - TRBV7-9 TGTGCCAGCAGCGACTTAGGGGGGGGTAATGAGCAGTTCTTC CASSDLGGGNEQFF
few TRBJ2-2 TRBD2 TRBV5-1 TGCGCCAGCAGCTTGGTTAGTAGCGGGCTGAACACCGGGGAGCTGTTTTTT CASSLVSSGLNTGELFF
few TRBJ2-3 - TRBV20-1 TGCAGTGCTAGAGATACAGGCCGAGGAGATACGCAGTATTTT CSARDTGRGDTQYF
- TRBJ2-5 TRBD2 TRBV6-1 TGTGCCAGCAGGGGACTAGCGGGAGACGAGACCCAGTACTTC CASRGLAGDETQYF
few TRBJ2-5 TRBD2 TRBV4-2 TGTGCCAGCAGCCCTTTTTCAGCTAGCGGGAGGATGGAGGAGACCCAGTACTTC CASSPFSASGRMEETQYF
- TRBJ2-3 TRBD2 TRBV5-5 TGTGCCAGCAGCTTAGGTAGCGGGAGGGCCACAGATACGCAGTATTTT CASSLGSGRATDTQYF
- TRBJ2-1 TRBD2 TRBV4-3 TGCGCCAGCAGCCAAGAAGGCTCCGCGGGGGGTGAGCAGTTCTTC CASSQEGSAGGEQFF
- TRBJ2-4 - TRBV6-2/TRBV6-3 TGTGCCAGCAGTTTGGGAATGGCCAAAAACATTCAGTACTTC CASSLGMAKNIQYF
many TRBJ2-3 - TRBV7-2 TGTGCCAGCAGCCAAGGACTAACAGATACGCAGTATTTT CASSQGLTDTQYF
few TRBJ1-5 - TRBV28 TGTGCCAGCAGTTCTCTACCGAATCAGCCCCAGCATTTT CASSSLPNQPQHF
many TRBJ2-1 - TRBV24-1 TGTGCCACCAGTGATCCCCGCGGGGGCCCGGAGGAGCAGTTCTTC CATSDPRGGPEEQFF
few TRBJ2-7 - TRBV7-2 TGTGCCAGCAGCCTCGTTCTTTACGAGCAGTACTTC CASSLVLYEQYF
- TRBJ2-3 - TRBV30 TGTGCCTGGAGTGGACTCAGAAGCACAGATACGCAGTATTTT CAWSGLRSTDTQYF
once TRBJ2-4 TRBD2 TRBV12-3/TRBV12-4 TGTGCCAGCAGTGCTGGACTAGCGACCGTGAGGAACATTCAGTACTTC CASSAGLATVRNIQYF
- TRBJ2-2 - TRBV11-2 TGTGCCAGCAGCCCTCGTTTAGGCGGGTTGGTCAACCCCACCGGGGAGCTGTTTTTT CASSPRLGGLVNPTGELFF
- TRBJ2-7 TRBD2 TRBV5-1 TGCGCCAGCAGCTTGGTGCGGGAGGGCCTGGGTGAGCAGTACTTC CASSLVREGLGEQYF
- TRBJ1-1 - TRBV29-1 TGCAGCGTTGACCGCGGGGCCAGTACTGAAGCTTTCTTT CSVDRGASTEAFF
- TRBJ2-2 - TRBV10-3 TGTGCCACCCAAGGGGCAGGGAGCAACACCGGGGAGCTGTTTTTT CATQGAGSNTGELFF
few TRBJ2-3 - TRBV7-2 TGTGCCAGCAGCCAAAGAGGGCCCGCGGATACGCAGTATTTT CASSQRGPADTQYF
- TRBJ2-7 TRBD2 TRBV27 TGTGCCAGCAGTGCCCGGGGTAGCGGGAGCCACGAGCAGTACTTC CASSARGSGSHEQYF
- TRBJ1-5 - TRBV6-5 TGTGCCAGCAGTTACTCTGGGAGGTTCAATCAGCCCCAGCATTTT CASSYSGRFNQPQHF
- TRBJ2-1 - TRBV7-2 TGTGCCAGCAGCGCAGTCGCGGGTTACAATGAGCAGTTCTTC CASSAVAGYNEQFF
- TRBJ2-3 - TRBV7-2 TGTGCCAGCAGCCCCAAAAAGGCAGATACGCAGTATTTT CASSPKKADTQYF
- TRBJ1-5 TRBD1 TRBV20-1 TGCAGTGCTCCCCGAGCCGGGACAGGGGAAAGGCAGCCCCAGCATTTT CSAPRAGTGERQPQHF
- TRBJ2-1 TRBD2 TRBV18 TGTGCCAGCTCACCCTACGGAGGGAGGGATGAGCAGTTCTTC CASSPYGGRDEQFF
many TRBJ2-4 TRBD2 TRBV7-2 TGTGCCACAGCCCGGGACTCCCTTAGCGGGAGGACGAACATTCAGTACTTC CATARDSLSGRTNIQYF
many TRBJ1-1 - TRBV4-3 TGCGCCAGCAGCCCTTCGACGGACACTGAAGCTTTCTTT CASSPSTDTEAFF
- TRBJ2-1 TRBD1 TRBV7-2 TGTGCCAGCAGGCCGGACGGGACAGGAGAGCAGTTCTTC CASRPDGTGEQFF
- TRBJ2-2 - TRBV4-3 TGCGCCAGCAGCCGAGAGGCGGACACCGGGGAGCTGTTTTTT CASSREADTGELFF
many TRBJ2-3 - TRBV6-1 TGTGCCAGCAGTGAACAAGGCGCGGGGGATACGCAGTATTTT CASSEQGAGDTQYF
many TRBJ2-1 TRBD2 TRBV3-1 TGTGCCAGCAGCCCGGGAGGGGTCTCCTACAATGAGCAGTTCTTC CASSPGGVSYNEQFF
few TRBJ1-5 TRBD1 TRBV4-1 TGCGCCAGCAGCCCGGCCGGGGGACAGGACAATCAGCCCCAGCATTTT CASSPAGGQDNQPQHF
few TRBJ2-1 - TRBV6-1 TGTGCCAGCAGACCCAGGACAGTACCAGTTCCTAGCAAGCAGTTCTTC CASRPRTVPVPSKQFF
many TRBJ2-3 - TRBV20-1 TGCAGTGCTAGACTCCTCTCGCGGGGCACAGATACGCAGTATTTT CSARLLSRGTDTQYF
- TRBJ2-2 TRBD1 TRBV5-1 TGCGCCAGCAGCTTGGAACAGGGGGACACCGGGGAGCTGTTTTTT CASSLEQGDTGELFF
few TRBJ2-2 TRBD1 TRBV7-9 TGTGCCAGCAGATCAAAGTGGGACAGGGAAACCGGGGAGCTGTTTTTT CASRSKWDRETGELFF